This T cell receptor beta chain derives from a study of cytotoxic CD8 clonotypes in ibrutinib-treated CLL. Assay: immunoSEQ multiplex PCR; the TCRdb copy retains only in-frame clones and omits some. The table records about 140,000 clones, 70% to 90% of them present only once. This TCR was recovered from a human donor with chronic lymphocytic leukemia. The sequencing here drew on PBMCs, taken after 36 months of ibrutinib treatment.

CDR3 DNA: TGTGCCAGCAGTTCCAGGGGTTCCTACGAGCAGTACTTC. Translating gives CASSSRGSYEQYF. The V call is TRBV6-6, the J call TRBJ2-7; maybe TRBD1 (6 bases). V was clipped by 4 bases and J by 1 base, with 8 bases between them. Germline CDR1 and CDR2: MNHNY and SVGAGI (reference sequence). The CDR3 spans 13 residues.